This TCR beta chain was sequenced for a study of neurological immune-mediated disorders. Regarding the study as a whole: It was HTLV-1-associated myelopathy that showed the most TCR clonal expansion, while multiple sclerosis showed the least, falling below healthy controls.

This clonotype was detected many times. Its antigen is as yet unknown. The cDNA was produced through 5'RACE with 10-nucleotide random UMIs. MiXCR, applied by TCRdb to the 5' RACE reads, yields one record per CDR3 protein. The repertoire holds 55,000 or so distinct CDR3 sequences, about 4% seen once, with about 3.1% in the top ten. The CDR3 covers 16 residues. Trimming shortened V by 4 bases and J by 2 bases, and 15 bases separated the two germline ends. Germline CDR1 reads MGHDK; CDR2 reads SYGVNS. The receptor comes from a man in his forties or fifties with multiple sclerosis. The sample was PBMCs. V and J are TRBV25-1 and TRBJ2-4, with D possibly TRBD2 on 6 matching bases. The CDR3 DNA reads TGTGCCAGCAGTGGTTGGGTGGCGGGGACCAAAAACATTCAGTACTTC. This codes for CASSGWVAGTKNIQYF.